This T cell receptor (beta chain) comes out of a study of identical twins. Study findings and constraints: The study drew conclusions from cross-sectional statistical analysis, not from following the same donors. The authors noted that invariant MAIT and iNKT cells could partly confound zero-insertion analyses. Among monozygotic twins, out-of-frame TCR alpha sharing exceeded what models predicted.

TCRdb reprocessed the 5' RACE reads via MiXCR and lists one record per CDR3 protein. The data contain around 1.7 million distinct CDR3 sequences, around 33% of them singletons. This clonotype has only a few counts. Its antigen remains unidentified. This CDR3 comprises 17 residues. With V trimmed by 5 bases and J by 5 bases, 10 bases remained unmatched. Germline V lookup: CDR1 SGHAT, CDR2 FQNNGV. The chain combines TRBV11-2 with TRBJ2-5; TRBD2 agrees at 14 bases. The source is a newborn girl in good health. The sequencing input was cord blood. In DNA, the CDR3 is TGTGCCAGCAGCGGCCCGGGACTAGCGGGAGTTAGGGAGACCCAGTACTTC. Encoded protein: CASSGPGLAGVRETQYF.